The 9 T cell receptor beta chains reported below all come from one sample, sequenced in a study of T cell responses to AZD1222 COVID-19 vaccine. TCRdb keeps only in-frame clones here, not all; method: immunoSEQ multiplex PCR. The sample has fewer than 300,000 clones, over 85% seen once; the top ten hold roughly 0.51%. The material sequenced was peripheral blood, taken on day 0 of AZD1222 vaccination. The receptors here all came from an adult in good health.

V and J are TRBV5-4 and TRBJ2-2; 13 bases agree with TRBD2. This CDR3 has 19 residues. Germline V CDR1 and CDR2: SGHNT, YYREEE (reference sequence). Trimming removed 0 bases from V and 4 bases from J; junction bases left unmatched: 9. CDR3 sequence reads: CASSLAGTSGKGFTGELFF. CDR3 DNA sequence: TGTGCCAGCAGCTTGGCCGGGACTAGCGGGAAGGGGTTCACCGGGGAGCTGTTTTTT.

In its sample, this clone was seen once. The V gene is TRBV2, the J gene TRBJ2-1, with 7 bases lining up with TRBD2. Trimming removed 7 bases from V and 7 bases from J; junction bases left unmatched: 10. The germline V gene has CDR1 SNHLY and CDR2 FYNNEI. The length of the CDR3 is 14 residues. The CDR3 reads CASNMGGGLNEQFF. CDR3 coding DNA: TGTGCCAGCAATATGGGGGGGGGACTTAATGAGCAGTTCTTC.

This clone was counted between two and nine times. The chain joins TRBV27 to TRBJ1-1; D is unclear. The CDR3 spans 13 residues. Germline V gene sequence: CDR1 MNHEY, CDR2 SMNVEV (reference sequence). Trimming removed 2 bases from V and 5 bases from J, with 9 bases in between. The CDR3 DNA reads TGTGCCAGCAGTTTAGCGGGGAAAACTGAAGCTTTCTTT. Encoded protein: CASSLAGKTEAFF.

This chain connects TRBV5-1 to TRBJ2-1, with D perhaps matching TRBD1 or TRBD2 (5 bases each). The CDR3 covers 15 residues. The V and J ends lost 3 bases and 0 bases respectively, with 10 bases between them. In germline, CDR1 is SGHRS, CDR2 YFSETQ. CDR3 in amino acids: CASSWDPFSYNEQFF. CDR3 DNA sequence: TGCGCCAGCAGCTGGGACCCTTTCTCCTACAATGAGCAGTTCTTC. Full variable domain (remainder filled in from reference TRBV5-1 and TRBJ2-1): KAGVTQTPRYLIKTRGQQVTLSCSPISGHRSVSWYQQTPGQGLQFLFEYFSETQRNKGNFPGRFSGRQFSNSRSEMNVSTLELGDSALYLCASSWDPFSYNEQFFGPGTRLTVL.

This sequence joins TRBV7-2 and TRBJ2-7; 9 nucleotides line up with TRBD1. CDR1 is SGHTA, CDR2 FQGNSA, per germline. Germline trimming cut 6 bases from V and 4 bases from J; bases unmatched to any gene: 7. The CDR3 runs to 14 residues. The CDR3 nucleotides are TGTGCCAGCAGACCGGGACAGGGAAGGTACGAGCAGTACTTC. Residues: CASRPGQGRYEQYF.

The V call is TRBV6-5, the J call TRBJ1-2, with 7 bases identical to TRBD1. V lost 6 bases and J lost 2; bases outside the gene matches: 3. CDR1 MNHEY and CDR2 SVGAGI come from the germline V gene. CDR3 size: 13 residues. CDR3 in DNA: TGTGCCAGCAGCCAGACAGGGAACTATGGCTACACCTTC. Its translation is CASSQTGNYGYTF.

The chain has TRBV20-1 and TRBJ1-1; possible D gene TRBD1, 5 bases. The CDR3 sequence is 13 residues long. The germline V gene encodes CDR1 DFQATT and CDR2 SNEGSKA (reference sequence). Deletions cut 3 bases from V and 0 bases from J, with 8 bases between. CDR3 sequence: CSASSGMNTEAFF. In nucleotides, the CDR3 is TGCAGTGCTAGTTCAGGGATGAACACTGAAGCTTTCTTT.

Here the CDR3 reads CASSYYRVEAYEQYF. The CDR3 DNA sequence: TGTGCCAGCAGTTACTACAGGGTTGAGGCCTACGAGCAGTACTTC. The V and J genes are TRBV6-6 and TRBJ2-7; D perhaps matches TRBD1 (6 bases). The CDR3 totals 15 residues. Trimming shortened V by 1 base and J by 2 bases, and 12 bases separated the two germline ends. Germline CDR1 reads MNHNY; CDR2 reads SVGAGI (reference sequence).

V gene TRBV19 combines with J gene TRBJ1-6, with D uncertain. The CDR3 spans 18 residues. Deletions cut 6 bases from V and 3 bases from J, with 21 bases between. CDR1 and CDR2 (germline): LNHDA, SQIVND (reference sequence). This CDR3 is CASSNFFGSTLYNSPLHF. Written as DNA, the CDR3 is TGTGCCAGTAGCAACTTCTTCGGGTCTACCCTCTATAATTCACCCCTCCACTTT. The full variable domain, its missing parts supplied by reference TRBV19 and TRBJ1-6, is DGGITQSPKYLFRKEGQNVTLSCEQNLNHDAMYWYRQDPGQGLRLIYYSQIVNDFQKGDIAEGYSVSREKKESFPLTVTSAQKNPTAFYLCASSNFFGSTLYNSPLHFGNGTRLTVT.